The T cell receptor beta chain under discussion was sequenced for a study of blood T cell repertoires in COVID-19. Study as a whole: PBMCs, B-cell-depleted T cells, or T cells were the source of the cDNA or gDNA that made up the material.

V lost 7 bases, J lost 2 bases, and 11 bases lay in between. This CDR3 has 14 residues. In germline, CDR1 is SGHTA, CDR2 FQGNSA. Original processing notes: Estimates of nucleated cell counts were drawn from the amplification of reference gene primers. The assay was immunoSEQ multiplex PCR, and TCRdb's table has in-frame clones only and misses some. The D gene and trimming were derived from the DNA, and the V and J assignments and clone size from that table. The data show fewer than 150,000 clones, approximately 77% seen once. The sequence derives from an elderly man with acute or convalescent COVID-19. Sequences were obtained from peripheral blood. This chain connects TRBV7-2 to TRBJ2-2, with D possibly being TRBD2 (5 bases). In nucleotides, the CDR3 is TGTGCCAGCATGGGGAGATCCAACACCGGGGAGCTGTTTTTT. As protein: CASMGRSNTGELFF. The variable domain in full, with the rest retrieved from reference TRBV7-2 and TRBJ2-2, is GAGVSQSPSNKVTEKGKDVELRCDPISGHTALYWYRQSLGQGLEFLIYFQGNSAPDKSGLPSDRFSAERTGGSVSTLTIQRTQQEDSAVYLCASMGRSNTGELFFGEGSRLTVL.